This TCR beta chain came from a study of T-cell memory formation after mild COVID-19. Study-wide results and caveats: Several responding clones turned up in pre-infection memory, indicating that cross-reactive memory may have taken part. Contracting CD4+ clones lay largely in CM and EM, with CD8+ ones residing in EMRA. There was a balanced CD4/CD8 profile in clones contracting day 15 to 85, and later expanders leaned CD4+.

Libraries for TCRalpha and TCRbeta carried sample barcodes and unique molecular identifiers via 5'RACE. TCRdb reanalysed the 5' RACE reads using MiXCR and keeps one entry per CDR3 protein. This sample has about 270,000 distinct CDR3 sequences; over 15% occur once, and the top ten carry more than 20%. Points on this clonotype: What it binds is unknown.

The CDR3 runs 12 residues. Germline assignment: CDR1 MNHEY and CDR2 SVGEGT. The ends were cut back, 2 bases at V and 5 bases at J, with 4 bases in the middle. Sequencing was performed on PBMCs or a T cell subset sorted from them (not recorded which). The gene calls are TRBV6-2 or TRBV6-3 and TRBJ2-1, with no clear D. This TCR was sampled from a man aged 18 to 30 who had mild COVID-19 (a few samples of this study predate the infection). Cell type and time point are not known. The CDR3 here is CASSYPHNEQFF. In DNA, the CDR3 is TGTGCCAGCAGTTACCCCCACAATGAGCAGTTCTTC.